This entry lists 4 T cell receptor beta chains sequenced from one sample in a study of Graves' ophthalmopathy and Graves' hyperthyroidism. The sequenced template was RNA, covering the TCR beta CDR3 region. The authors performed first-round RT-PCR with HTBI primers and then a second-round multiplex PCR. TCRdb itself ran the multiplex PCR reads through MiXCR, one entry per CDR3 protein. This table holds hundreds of thousands of distinct CDR3 sequences, more than 40% found once. The sequencing input was peripheral blood. The source is an adult man with Graves' ophthalmopathy.

This clonotype was detected ten times or more. This sequence joins TRBV5-1 and TRBJ1-1; D unresolved. CDR1 and CDR2 (germline): SGHRS, YFSETQ. The CDR3 contains 13 residues. With 0 bases removed from V and 0 bases from J, the gap between germline ends came to 3 bases. The CDR3, as DNA: TGCGCCAGCAGCTTGGATATGAACACTGAAGCTTTCTTT. Its translation: CASSLDMNTEAFF.

Notes on this clonotype: The junction differs from germline at one of its ends, possibly a read error. V and J are TRBV10-2 and TRBJ1-4, with D perhaps matching TRBD1 (5 bases). The germline V gene encodes CDR1 WSHSY and CDR2 SAAADI. CDR3 length: 16 residues. As DNA, the CDR3 is TGCGCGAGCAGTGAGGTGGCGAGGGGCCTTGGCGAAAAACTGTTTTTT. It translates to CASSEVARGLGEKLFF.

Many counts were recorded for this clonotype. The chain uses TRBV2 and TRBJ2-7; D is unclear. Germline lookup yields CDR1 SNHLY and CDR2 FYNNEI. V was clipped by 6 bases and J by 5 bases, with 14 bases between them. This CDR3 contains 13 residues. The CDR3 region has the DNA TGTGCCAGCAGCAGAGGAACAGTGAACGAGCAGTACTTC. This sequence encodes CASSRGTVNEQYF. Combining the CDR3 with reference TRBV2 and TRBJ2-7 gives the whole variable domain EPEVTQTPSHQVTQMGQEVILRCVPISNHLYFYWYRQILGQKVEFLVSFYNNEISEKSEIFDDQFSVERPDGSNFTLKIRSTKLEDSAMYFCASSRGTVNEQYFGPGTRLTVT.

In this sample, this clonotype turned up many times. The V call is TRBV9, the J call TRBJ1-6; tentatively, D is TRBD1 (5 bases). The CDR3 runs to 15 residues. Germline assignment: CDR1 SGDLS and CDR2 YYNGEE. V was trimmed by 3 bases and J by 7 bases, leaving 14 bases between them. The CDR3 DNA reads as TGTGCCAGCAGCGGCGGGGAGGGGAGGAATTCACCCCTCCACTTT. It specifies CASSGGEGRNSPLHF.